Listed below are T cell receptor beta chains from one sample, sequenced in a study of shared clonotypes between healthy human individuals. Profiled with immunoSEQ multiplex PCR; TCRdb holds only in-frame clones, not every one. The table includes about 2.1 million clones, under 95% detected once. Sequencing was carried out using naive CD8+ T cells from PBMCs. Receptors originate from a man between 18 and 29 years old in good health. Some clones in this sample may be carry-over from other donors' samples. Each CDR3 is given with its conserved first and last residue. The D gene is left open where the match is weak. Size values are once, few and many counts, or a class for expanded clones, and some rows have none.

j_gene | v_gene | d_gene | abundance | CDR3aa | CDR3nt
TRBJ2-1 | TRBV30 | - | - | CAWSVDGRTEQFF | TGTGCCTGGAGTGTAGACGGGCGGACTGAGCAGTTCTTC
TRBJ2-7 | TRBV5-6 | - | - | CASSLSPGTSYEQYF | TGTGCCAGCAGCTTGTCCCCAGGGACCTCCTACGAGCAGTACTTC
TRBJ2-7 | TRBV6-5 | TRBD2 | - | CASSYSTGGKDEQYF | TGTGCCAGCAGTTACTCCACGGGGGGGAAAGACGAGCAGTACTTC
TRBJ2-1 | TRBV5-6 | TRBD2 | - | CASSPPGGSSYNEQFF | TGTGCCAGCAGCCCCCCAGGCGGGAGTTCCTACAATGAGCAGTTCTTC
TRBJ2-7 | TRBV19 | TRBD2 | - | CASSIVGGAYEQYF | TGTGCCAGTAGTATAGTCGGGGGGGCCTACGAGCAGTACTTC
TRBJ1-3 | TRBV7-9 | - | - | CASSLLGPVSGNTIYF | TGTGCCAGCAGCTTATTAGGGCCTGTCTCTGGAAACACCATATATTTT
TRBJ1-4 | TRBV4-1 | TRBD1 | - | CASRGQQGDEKLFF | TGCGCCAGCAGAGGTCAACAGGGGGATGAAAAACTGTTTTTT
TRBJ1-1 | TRBV10-2 | - | - | CASSRVGSDWVTEAFF | TGCGCCAGCAGTCGAGTCGGTTCGGATTGGGTCACTGAAGCTTTCTTT
TRBJ2-7 | TRBV2 | - | few | CASSWTEQYF | TGTGCCAGCAGTTGGACAGAGCAGTACTTC
TRBJ1-2 | TRBV5-1 | - | - | CASSPSTGLRYGYTF | TGCGCCAGCAGCCCATCGACAGGCTTACGCTATGGCTACACCTTC
TRBJ2-2 | TRBV27 | TRBD1 | - | CASSLSGGEDTGELFF | TGTGCCAGCAGTTTATCAGGGGGCGAAGACACCGGGGAGCTGTTTTTT
TRBJ2-1 | TRBV28 | TRBD1 | once | CASSDTGGGEQFF | TGTGCCAGCAGTGACACAGGGGGCGGTGAGCAGTTCTTC
TRBJ1-1 | TRBV18 | - | - | CASSPGSGLTEAFF | TGTGCCAGCTCACCAGGTTCAGGACTCACTGAAGCTTTCTTT
TRBJ2-3 | TRBV6-6 | - | - | CASSFGHPTDTQYF | TGTGCCAGCAGTTTCGGACATCCCACAGATACGCAGTATTTT
TRBJ1-1 | TRBV28 | - | - | CASSPLAVTEAFF | TGTGCCAGCAGTCCCCTTGCGGTCACTGAAGCTTTCTTT
TRBJ2-2 | TRBV10-3 | TRBD2 | - | CAISTGLAGANTGELFF | TGTGCCATCAGTACGGGACTAGCGGGAGCGAACACCGGGGAGCTGTTTTTT
TRBJ1-2 | TRBV28 | TRBD1 | - | CASSMGQGPYGYTF | TGTGCCAGCAGTATGGGACAGGGGCCCTATGGCTACACCTTC
TRBJ2-1 | TRBV11-1 | - | - | CASSLVLSASYNEQFF | TGTGCCAGCAGCTTAGTCCTCTCTGCCTCCTACAATGAGCAGTTCTTC
TRBJ2-7 | TRBV7-2 | TRBD1 | - | CASSLEGQGWYEQYF | TGTGCCAGCAGCTTAGAAGGACAGGGGTGGTACGAGCAGTACTTC
TRBJ1-1 | TRBV27 | - | - | CASSLTYRTEAFF | TGTGCCAGCAGTTTGACATATCGCACTGAAGCTTTCTTT